This T cell receptor (beta chain) originates from a study of blood T cell repertoires in COVID-19 (TCRdb year 2020). Regarding the research as a whole: Collaborator samples came from the United States, Italy and Spain and covered acute and convalescent phases of COVID-19. A freely available public database, intended as a resource for researchers studying the immune response to SARS-CoV-2, is where the repertoires were released. The material from the prospective study consisted of cDNA or gDNA derived from T cells, B-cell-depleted T cells, or PBMCs. Where HLA class I and class II types were available, the types were taken from metadata supplied by the sample provider, not from assay-based typing. Samples were obtained from the ongoing ImmuneRACE study (first 160 participants) and from over a thousand subjects provided by 6 global collaborators. Deeply sampled blood TCRbeta repertoires from subjects exposed to, actively infected with, or recovered from COVID-19 were included in the dataset. The sample metadata nearly always contained a de-identified subject ID, COVID-19 status, age in years and sex. General conclusions and limits of the study: How much clinical and demographic metadata was included differed by source and by participant, and the metadata was provided uncurated.

TCRbeta CDR3 regions were amplified from genomic DNA using the immunoSEQ Assay, a bias-controlled multiplex PCR. As for how the authors treated the data: Nucleated cell counts per sample were estimated from amplification of reference gene primers within the assay. Sequence reads were collapsed and filtered to measure the absolute abundance of every unique TCRbeta CDR3 rearrangement. Productive Simpson clonality was computed per sample as the square root of Simpson's diversity index over productive rearrangements. TCRdb re-hosts the immuneACCESS table, in-frame sequences only. Its copies lack some clones; in the studies checked, an unresolved V gene accounts for under half of them, and the cause for the rest is not known. That table gives V, J and clone size, and the DNA gave D and trimming. In all, the sample holds a few hundred thousand clones, and approximately 83% of those were seen once. Roughly 1.9% of the sample is taken by the ten largest.

As for this clone: It lacks a known antigen. The input lacks base qualities; no much larger clone sits a single base away.

From V the trimming removes 2 bases and from J it removes 9 bases, while the gene matches leave 22 bases of the junction unaccounted for. As encoded in the germline V gene, CDR1 is MGHRA while CDR2 is YSYEKL. The CDR3 measures 19 amino acids from cysteine to phenylalanine. The DNA shown is the 57-base CDR3, in frame from base 1. Another Seattle source contributed samples from volunteer blood donors who had recovered from COVID-19. The collaborating institutions used their own protocols to collect whole blood in K2EDTA tubes. For TCRbeta analysis, collaborators shipped samples as frozen whole blood, isolated PBMCs, or DNA extracted from either of those sample types.

The sample comprised peripheral blood. This receptor chain uses TRBV4-1 and TRBJ2-1; 7 bases in between match TRBD2. This sequence was found in a man aged 25-45 years who had recovered from COVID-19. Here the CDR3 is given as CASSQRGGSEVASQAEQFF. The nucleotide sequence is given as TGCGCCAGCAGCCAACGGGGAGGGTCCGAGGTGGCCTCCCAGGCTGAGCAGTTCTTC.